Below are 22 T cell receptor beta chains sequenced from a single sample in a study of cytomegalovirus exposure and HLA in healthy donors. Measured with immunoSEQ multiplex PCR; TCRdb has only the in-frame clones, and not every one. The repertoire holds 150,000 to 250,000 clones, with around 80% as singletons. The sample taken for sequencing was PBMCs. The receptors were sampled from a woman aged 30 to 39 in good health and CMV-seronegative.

V usage is TRBV2 and J usage is TRBJ2-3; 7 nucleotides match TRBD1. With 6 bases clipped from V and 1 base from J, the junction kept 7 bases outside the gene matches. The CDR3 runs 15 residues. CDR1 is SNHLY, CDR2 FYNNEI, per germline. The CDR3 nucleotides read TGTGCCAGCAGCAGACAGGGAGTGGGCACAGATACGCAGTATTTT. Amino acids: CASSRQGVGTDTQYF.

V is TRBV25-1 and J is TRBJ1-2; possible D gene TRBD1, 5 bases. The V gene's germline CDR1 is MGHDK and CDR2 SYGVNS. The CDR3 sequence is 17 residues long. V dropped 2 bases and J dropped 3 bases, with 19 bases sitting between them. The CDR3 DNA follows: TGTGCCAGCAGTGAACCGCTGGGGGGGAAGAAGGACTATGGCTACACCTTC. The encoded protein is CASSEPLGGKKDYGYTF.

The chain joins TRBV6-5 to TRBJ2-5; 12 bases align to TRBD2. This CDR3 comprises 16 residues. CDR1 and CDR2 from the germline V gene are MNHEY and SVGAGI. With V trimmed by 2 bases and J by 7 bases, 8 bases remained unmatched. In nucleotides, the CDR3 is TGTGCCAGCAGTTACCAGACTAGCGGGAGCAAGGGGACCCAGTACTTC. Translated, it gives CASSYQTSGSKGTQYF.

The chain employs TRBV20-1 and TRBJ2-5; D unresolved. The CDR3 extends over 11 amino acids. The V gene's germline CDR1 is DFQATT and CDR2 SNEGSKA (reference sequence). Trimming pared 3 bases from V and 5 bases from J, leaving 7 bases between. CDR3 sequence: CSASTQETQYF. The DNA for the CDR3 is TGCAGTGCTAGCACACAGGAGACCCAGTACTTC.

The V gene is TRBV5-1, the J gene TRBJ1-1; D perhaps matches TRBD1 (6 bases). This CDR3 has 14 amino acids. Trimming stripped 3 bases from V and 2 bases from J, with 11 bases between. Germline V gene lookup returns CDR1 SGHRS and CDR2 YFSETQ. The CDR3 coding sequence is TGCGCCAGCAGCTGGGGACATGGAAACACTGAAGCTTTCTTT. It encodes CASSWGHGNTEAFF.

This chain links TRBV6-4 with TRBJ1-6, with a possible D match to TRBD1 (5 bases). Germline V CDR1 and CDR2: MRHNA, SNTAGT. Trimming took off 3 bases at V and 9 bases at J, with 12 bases between the two ends. The CDR3 runs to 14 residues. The CDR3 nucleotides read TGTGCCAGCAGTGAATCCAGGGTAACTTCACCCCTCCACTTT. Amino acids: CASSESRVTSPLHF.

This rearrangement joins TRBV19 to TRBJ1-2; TRBD1 aligns across 11 bases. V was pared by 4 bases and J by 8 bases, with 6 bases of the junction left unmatched. Per the germline V gene, CDR1 is LNHDA and CDR2 is SQIVND (reference sequence). The CDR3 is 14 amino acids. The CDR3 DNA sequence: TGTGCCAGTAGTACCCGGACAGGGGGCGAGGGCTACACCTTC. Translating gives CASSTRTGGEGYTF.

V usage is TRBV9 and J usage is TRBJ2-6; 8 bases align to TRBD2. This CDR3 has 20 amino acids. Germline V CDR1 and CDR2: SGDLS, YYNGEE. The J segment lost 0 bases and the V segment lost 4 bases, leaving 15 bases of the junction unmatched. This CDR3 reads CASSLHRRGGAGSGANVLTF. The CDR3 region has the DNA TGTGCCAGCAGCCTCCATCGTCGGGGGGGAGCTGGCTCTGGGGCCAACGTCCTGACTTTC. The whole variable domain, filled in from reference TRBV9 and TRBJ2-6, reads DSGVTQTPKHLITATGQRVTLRCSPRSGDLSVYWYQQSLDQGLQFLIQYYNGEERAKGNILERFSAQQFPDLHSELNLSSLELGDSALYFCASSLHRRGGAGSGANVLTFGAGSRLTVL.

The chain employs TRBV28 and TRBJ1-3, with 12 nucleotides matching TRBD1. The length of the CDR3 is 18 residues. Unmatched junction bases numbered 10, after V lost 7 bases and J lost 0 bases. Germline loops: CDR1 MDHEN, CDR2 SYDVKM. CDR3 DNA: TGTGCCAGCACCATAATGGGACAGGGGGCCTACTCTGGAAACACCATATATTTT. This encodes CASTIMGQGAYSGNTIYF.

This chain uses TRBV7-9 with TRBJ2-5, with TRBD1 as a possible D gene (6 bases). The length of the CDR3 is 13 residues. V shed 2 bases and J shed 5 bases, with 9 bases lying between them. CDR1 and CDR2 (germline): SEHNR, FQNEAQ (reference sequence). The CDR3 coding sequence is TGTGCCAGCAGCTTAAACAGGGTGGAGACCCAGTACTTC. Protein: CASSLNRVETQYF.

The genes are TRBV11-2 and TRBJ1-1; maybe TRBD1 (5 bases). CDR1 and CDR2 (germline): SGHAT, FQNNGV. The ends were cut back, 7 bases at V and 3 bases at J, with 12 bases in the middle. The CDR3 spans 13 residues. CDR3 bases: TGTGCCAGCATCCACTTAGGGGACACTGAAGCTTTCTTT. It specifies CASIHLGDTEAFF.

The chain joins TRBV5-1 to TRBJ2-2; TRBD1 aligns across 12 bases. V dropped 1 base and J dropped 7; count of bases not matched to a gene: 8. The CDR3 covers 17 residues. Germline values: CDR1 SGHRS, CDR2 YFSETQ. The CDR3 sequence: CASSLQSGTGGFGELFF. In DNA, the CDR3 is TGCGCCAGCAGCTTGCAGAGCGGGACAGGGGGCTTCGGGGAGCTGTTTTTT.

The rearrangement joins TRBV9 to TRBJ1-1; maybe TRBD1 (5 bases). Germline-derived CDR1 and CDR2 are SGDLS and YYNGEE. Trimming took 1 base from V and 1 from J, leaving 14 bases between them. The CDR3 runs to 16 residues. In nucleotides, the CDR3 is TGTGCCAGCAGCGTAAACCTGGGGGAGGGGAACACTGAAGCTTTCTTT. This encodes CASSVNLGEGNTEAFF.

The chain joins TRBV5-1 to TRBJ2-3; D is possibly TRBD2 (6 bases). The CDR3 runs to 14 residues. Trimming pared 4 bases from V and 0 bases from J, leaving 9 bases between. Germline V gives CDR1 SGHRS, CDR2 YFSETQ. CDR3 protein: CASSPGTSTDTQYF. The CDR3 DNA is TGCGCCAGCAGCCCAGGGACTAGCACAGATACGCAGTATTTT.

Only a few counts were recorded for this clone. The V call is TRBV2, the J call TRBJ1-2; 7 bases line up with TRBD1. The CDR3 length is 12 residues. The ends lost 5 bases at V and 6 bases at J; junction bases unmatched: 3. CDR1 and CDR2 from the germline V gene are SNHLY and FYNNEI. As DNA, the CDR3 is TGTGCCAGCAGTTGGGACAGCGATGGCTACACCTTC. Protein: CASSWDSDGYTF.

The sample holds a few counts of this clone. V gene TRBV6-5 combines with J gene TRBJ2-7, with D uncertain. The V and J ends lost 6 bases and 0 bases respectively, with 6 bases between them. Germline assignment: CDR1 MNHEY and CDR2 SVGAGI. The CDR3 extends over 12 amino acids. The CDR3 here is CASRGPSYEQYF. The CDR3, as DNA: TGTGCCAGCAGGGGCCCCTCCTACGAGCAGTACTTC.

A single count supports this clone. This chain connects TRBV28 to TRBJ1-1, with 9 bases matching TRBD1. Germline-derived CDR1 and CDR2 are MDHEN and SYDVKM. The CDR3 is 15 residues long. V gave up 2 bases and J gave up 6 bases; unmatched junction bases: 7. In DNA form, the CDR3 reads TGTGCCAGCAGTTTACCCGGGACAGGGCTCCCTGAAGCTTTCTTT. Encoded protein: CASSLPGTGLPEAFF.

This clone appeared a few times. The chain has TRBV19 and TRBJ2-2; D is possibly TRBD2 (5 bases). Trimming took 4 bases from V and 9 from J, leaving 12 bases between them. The CDR3 is 13 residues long. The V gene's germline CDR1 is LNHDA and CDR2 SQIVND (reference sequence). The CDR3 loop is CASSTALVRELFF. CDR3 bases: TGTGCCAGTAGTACTGCACTAGTGCGGGAGCTGTTTTTT.

V and J are TRBV12-5 and TRBJ2-1; 10 nucleotides line up with TRBD2. Germline lookup yields CDR1 LGHNT and CDR2 FRNRAP. This CDR3 has 18 residues. V trimming: 1 base; J trimming: 0 bases; junction bases outside the gene matches: 6. The CDR3 loop reads CASGLDTSGDSSYNEQFF. For the CDR3, the DNA is TGTGCTAGTGGTTTGGATACTAGCGGGGACAGCTCCTACAATGAGCAGTTCTTC.

The J gene is TRBJ2-7, the V gene TRBV5-4; maybe TRBD1 (5 bases). Per germline, CDR1 SGHNT and CDR2 YYREEE (reference sequence). Trimming shortened V by 2 bases and J by 5 bases, and 20 bases separated the two germline ends. The CDR3 sequence is 16 residues long. The CDR3 here is CASSLSPTVPPNEQYF. The CDR3 bases are TGTGCCAGCAGCTTATCCCCGACAGTCCCCCCCAACGAGCAGTACTTC.

The CDR3 coding sequence is TGTGCCAGCAGCCCTCAGGGACTAGCGGGGAATGAGCAGTTCTTC. As protein: CASSPQGLAGNEQFF. This chain links TRBV11-1 with TRBJ2-1; 13 bases are shared with TRBD2. The CDR3 spans 15 residues. Germline V gene data show CDR1 as SGHAT and CDR2 as FQDESV (reference sequence). V gave up 5 bases and J gave up 7 bases; unmatched junction bases: 5.

V gene TRBV6-5 combines with J gene TRBJ2-1, with no clear D. The CDR3 runs 14 residues. V was cut by 6 bases and J by 7 bases, with 16 bases left in between. CDR1 and CDR2 (germline): MNHEY, SVGAGI. CDR3 sequence: CASRSAEGPNEQFF. The CDR3 DNA reads as TGTGCCAGCAGATCCGCGGAAGGCCCAAATGAGCAGTTCTTC.